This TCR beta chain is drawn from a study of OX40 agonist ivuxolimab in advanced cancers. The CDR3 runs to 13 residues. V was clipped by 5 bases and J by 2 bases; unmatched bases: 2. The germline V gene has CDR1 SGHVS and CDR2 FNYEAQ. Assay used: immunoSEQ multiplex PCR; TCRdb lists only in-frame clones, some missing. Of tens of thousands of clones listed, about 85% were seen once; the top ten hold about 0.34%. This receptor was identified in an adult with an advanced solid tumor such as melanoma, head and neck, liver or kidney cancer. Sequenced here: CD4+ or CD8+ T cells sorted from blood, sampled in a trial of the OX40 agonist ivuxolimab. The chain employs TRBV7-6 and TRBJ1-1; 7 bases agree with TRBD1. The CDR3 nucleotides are TGTGCCAGCAGCGACAGGGTAAACACTGAAGCTTTCTTT. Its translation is CASSDRVNTEAFF.